This T cell receptor (beta chain) was documented in a study of blood T cell repertoires in COVID-19. Trimming at V came to 4 bases and at J to 4 bases, leaving 6 bases not matched to a gene. This CDR3 has 14 amino acids. Per germline, CDR1 GTSNPN and CDR2 SVGIG (reference sequence). Cohort allocation depended upon clinical history that participants reported. In the authors' methods: Reference gene primer amplification in the assay estimated nucleated cell counts. Assay: immunoSEQ multiplex PCR; the TCRdb copy retains only in-frame clones and omits some. The DNA was the basis for D and trimming; V, J and clone size are from that table. The profile covers roughly 230,000 clones, with roughly 89% appearing a single time and 3.5% to 4.5% taken by the ten largest.

The chain joins TRBV30 to TRBJ2-3; TRBD2 matches at 9 bases. The sequenced material came from PBMCs or T cells enriched from blood (not recorded which). The TCR was taken from a woman under 40 with acute COVID-19. Here the CDR3 DNA reads TGTGCCTGGAATAACGGCGGGGGGGCAGATACGCAGTATTTT. Its translation: CAWNNGGGADTQYF.